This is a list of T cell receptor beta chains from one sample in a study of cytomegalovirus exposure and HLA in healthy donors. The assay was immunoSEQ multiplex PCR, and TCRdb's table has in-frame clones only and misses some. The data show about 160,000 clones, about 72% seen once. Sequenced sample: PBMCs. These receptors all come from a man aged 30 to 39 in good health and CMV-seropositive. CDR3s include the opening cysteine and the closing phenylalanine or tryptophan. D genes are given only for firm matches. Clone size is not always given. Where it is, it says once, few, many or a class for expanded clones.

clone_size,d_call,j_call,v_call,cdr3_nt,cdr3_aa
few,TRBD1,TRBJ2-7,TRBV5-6,TGTGCCAGCAGCGGGGGACAGGGTGACTACGAGCAGTACTTC,CASSGGQGDYEQYF
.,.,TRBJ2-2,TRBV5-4,TGTGCCAGCAGCTTGGTCGACACCGGGGAGCTGTTTTTT,CASSLVDTGELFF
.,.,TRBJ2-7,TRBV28,TGTGCCAGCAGTTTAGCCGAGGCGGATGAGCAGTACTTC,CASSLAEADEQYF
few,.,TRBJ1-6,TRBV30,TGTGCCTGGAGTGTACCAGCGAATTCACCCCTCCACTTT,CAWSVPANSPLHF
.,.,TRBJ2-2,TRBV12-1,TGTGCCAGCAGTTATGGACAGGACGGCACCGGGGAGCTGTTTTTT,CASSYGQDGTGELFF
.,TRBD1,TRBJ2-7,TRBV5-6,TGTGCCAGCAGCTTGGGGCCGGGACAGTCCTACGAGCAGTACTTC,CASSLGPGQSYEQYF
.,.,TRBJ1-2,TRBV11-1,TGTGCCAGCAGGACGAGGGAACCCTTTAACTATGGCTACACCTTC,CASRTREPFNYGYTF
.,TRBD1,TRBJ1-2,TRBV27,TGTGCCAGCGCCTCGGGACAGAGTAATAACTATGGCTACACCTTC,CASASGQSNNYGYTF
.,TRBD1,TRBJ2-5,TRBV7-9,TGTGCCAGCAGCCGACAGGGGGCCGGGGAGACCCAGTACTTC,CASSRQGAGETQYF
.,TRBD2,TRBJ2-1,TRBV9,TGTGCCAGCAGCGCAGTAGCGGGGGTCTACAATGAGCAGTTCTTC,CASSAVAGVYNEQFF
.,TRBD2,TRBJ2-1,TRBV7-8,TGTGCCAGCAGCGAAGAACGAATAGCGGGGGGGCCTGGCAATGAGCAGTTCTTC,CASSEERIAGGPGNEQFF
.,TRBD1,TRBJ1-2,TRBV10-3,TGTGCCACTAAGCCGGGACAGGGGCATGGCTACACCTTC,CATKPGQGHGYTF
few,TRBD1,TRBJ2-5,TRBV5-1,TGCGCCAGCAGCTTAGGGACAGCCGCGACCCAGTACTTC,CASSLGTAATQYF
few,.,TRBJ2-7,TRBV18,TGTGCCAGCTCACCAACCCCAGGGACCTACGAGCAGTACTTC,CASSPTPGTYEQYF